This T cell receptor (beta chain) derives from a study of cytomegalovirus exposure and HLA in healthy donors. Across the whole study: Researchers found that 81% of 350 to 500 genotyped donors fell within the Caucasian-associated ancestry cluster.

Germline values: CDR1 SGHNT, CDR2 YYREEE (reference sequence). The CDR3 covers 14 residues. Trimming pared 0 bases from V and 4 bases from J, leaving 10 bases between. The PCR was carried out with 60 Vbeta primers and 13 Jbeta primers. Using immunoSEQ multiplex PCR, the repertoire was profiled, and TCRdb retains in-frame clones only, with some absent. The sample has around 180,000 clones; around 77% are singletons. The rearrangement joins TRBV5-4 to TRBJ2-5; D remains unclear. Sequenced input: PBMCs. This TCR was sampled from a man in his sixties in good health and CMV-seronegative. The DNA for the CDR3 is TGTGCCAGCAGCTTGGACGTGGGCCCAGAGACCCAGTACTTC. It encodes CASSLDVGPETQYF. Complete variable domain (other parts from reference TRBV5-4 and TRBJ2-5): ETGVTQSPTHLIKTRGQQVTLRCSSQSGHNTVSWYQQALGQGPQFIFQYYREEENGRGNFPPRFSGLQFPNYSSELNVNALELDDSALYLCASSLDVGPETQYFGPGTRLLVL.